The present entry profiles one T cell receptor (beta chain) with its context. Its specificity is not known. These data come from a study of OX40 agonist ivuxolimab in advanced cancers. At the level of the study: Ivuxolimab, which patients received intravenously every 2 weeks, was dosed at 0.01 to 10 mg/kg.

The data were produced by immunoSEQ multiplex PCR, yet TCRdb's version contains in-frame clones alone and is incomplete. The sample has about 150,000 clones, 94% seen once. Per germline, CDR1 SGHTS and CDR2 YDEGEE. This CDR3 is built from 15 residues. V lost 4 bases, J lost 1 base, and 7 bases stayed unmatched. Regarding the study as a whole: Antigen specificity was not determined for the expanded peripheral T cells.

The sequences come from CD4+ or CD8+ T cells sorted from blood, collected in a trial of the OX40 agonist ivuxolimab. The clonotype originates from an adult with an advanced solid tumor such as melanoma, head and neck, liver or kidney cancer. V gene TRBV5-8 combines with J gene TRBJ1-2; the match to TRBD1 covers 7 bases. CDR3 bases: TGTGCCAGCAGCCCGGGACAGAGCCGTAACTATGGCTACACCTTC. It is translated as CASSPGQSRNYGYTF.